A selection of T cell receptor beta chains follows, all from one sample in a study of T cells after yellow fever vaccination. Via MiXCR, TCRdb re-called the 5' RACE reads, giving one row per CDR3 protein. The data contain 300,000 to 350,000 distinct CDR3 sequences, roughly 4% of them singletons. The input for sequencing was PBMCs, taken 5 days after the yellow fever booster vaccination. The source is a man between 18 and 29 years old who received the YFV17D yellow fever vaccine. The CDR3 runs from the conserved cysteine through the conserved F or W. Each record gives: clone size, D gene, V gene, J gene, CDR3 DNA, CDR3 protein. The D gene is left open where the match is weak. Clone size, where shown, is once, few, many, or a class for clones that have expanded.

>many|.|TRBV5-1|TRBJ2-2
TGCGCCAGCAGCTTGGCGAGGGCGGACACCGGGGAGCTGTTTTTT
CASSLARADTGELFF
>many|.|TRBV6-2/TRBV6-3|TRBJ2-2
TGTGCCAGCAGTTACTCGACCCTTGTGGGGGGCCCCACCGGGGAGCTGTTTTTT
CASSYSTLVGGPTGELFF
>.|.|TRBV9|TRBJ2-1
TGTGCCAGCAGCGGCCCGACGGACAGAAACAATGAGCAGTTCTTC
CASSGPTDRNNEQFF
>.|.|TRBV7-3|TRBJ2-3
TGTGCCAGCAGCTCCCGGCACGCAGATACGCAGTATTTT
CASSSRHADTQYF
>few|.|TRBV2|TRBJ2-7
TGTGCCAGCAGTGAATCTTCTTGGGGATACGAGCAGTACTTC
CASSESSWGYEQYF
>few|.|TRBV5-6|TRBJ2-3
TGTGCCAGCAGCAACCAGGGAGATACGCAGTATTTT
CASSNQGDTQYF
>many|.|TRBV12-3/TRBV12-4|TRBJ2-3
TGTGCCAGCACCATGGGAGGGGGGGAATTGGGGACGCAGTATTTT
CASTMGGGELGTQYF
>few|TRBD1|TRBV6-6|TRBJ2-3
TGTGCCAGCAGTAACACTGGGACAGATGATACGCAGTATTTT
CASSNTGTDDTQYF
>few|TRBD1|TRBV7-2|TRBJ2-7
TGTGCCAGCAGCGAAGGACAGGGGGGAGTCTACGAGCAGTACTTC
CASSEGQGGVYEQYF
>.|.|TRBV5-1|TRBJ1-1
TGCGCCAGCAGCCGGGACACACCGAACACTGAAGCTTTCTTT
CASSRDTPNTEAFF
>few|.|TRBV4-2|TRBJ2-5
TGTGCCAGCAGCGAGAACCGGGAGACCCAGTACTTC
CASSENRETQYF
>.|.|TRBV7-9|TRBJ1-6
TGTGCCAGCAGGCCACCCGGGACACCGAATAATTCACCCCTCCACTTT
CASRPPGTPNNSPLHF
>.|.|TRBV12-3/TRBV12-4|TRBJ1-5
TGTGCCAGCAGCTCAACAGGGAGCTTTAGGCAGCCCCAGCATTTT
CASSSTGSFRQPQHF
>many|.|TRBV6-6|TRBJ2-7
TGTGCCAGCACCCGGGGTTACGAGCAGTACTTC
CASTRGYEQYF
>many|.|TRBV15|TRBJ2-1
TGTGCCACCAGCAGAGATTTTCGCGCGGGCAATGAGCAGTTCTTC
CATSRDFRAGNEQFF
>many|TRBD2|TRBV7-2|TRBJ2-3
TGTGCCAGCAGCTTTGAGCGGGGGAACACAGATACGCAGTATTTT
CASSFERGNTDTQYF
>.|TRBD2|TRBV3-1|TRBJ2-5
TGTGCCAGCAGCCAAGGGTCTAGCGGGGGGGCACGGCGGACCCAGTACTTC
CASSQGSSGGARRTQYF
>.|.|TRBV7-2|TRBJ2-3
TGTGCCAGCACCAGCAGGGAAGATACGCAGTATTTT
CASTSREDTQYF
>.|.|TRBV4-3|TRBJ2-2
TGCGCCAGCAGCCAAAGCAGGGTCACCGGGGAGCTGTTTTTT
CASSQSRVTGELFF
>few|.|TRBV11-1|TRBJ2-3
TGTGCCAGCAGCTCAACCACTCGAGACTATTATACGCAGTATTTT
CASSSTTRDYYTQYF
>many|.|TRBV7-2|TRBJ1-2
TGTGCCAGCAGCTCACAGTCCTATGGCTACACCTTC
CASSSQSYGYTF
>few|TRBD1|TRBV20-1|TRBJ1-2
TGCAGTGCTAGAGCGCCGCTTGACAGGGGTGGTGGCTACACCTTC
CSARAPLDRGGGYTF
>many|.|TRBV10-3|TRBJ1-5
TGTGCCATCAGTCAGGGAGCTACCGGTCAGCCCCAGCATTTT
CAISQGATGQPQHF
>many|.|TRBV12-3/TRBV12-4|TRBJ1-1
TGTGCCAGTTGGGACCAGGGCTCCACTGAAGCTTTCTTT
CASWDQGSTEAFF
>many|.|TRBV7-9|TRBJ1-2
TGTGCCAGCAGCCCTCGCGCAGTGGGTTATGGCTACACCTTC
CASSPRAVGYGYTF
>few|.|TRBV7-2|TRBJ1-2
TGTGCCAGCAGCCAACAACCATATGGCTACACCTTC
CASSQQPYGYTF
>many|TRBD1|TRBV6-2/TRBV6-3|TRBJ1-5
TGTGCCAGCAGGGACAGGGGCGGCCAGCCCCAGCATTTT
CASRDRGGQPQHF
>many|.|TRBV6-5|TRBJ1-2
TGTGCCAGCAGTTACGGGGAGGACTATGGCTACACCTTC
CASSYGEDYGYTF
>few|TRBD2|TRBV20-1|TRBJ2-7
TGCAGTGCTAGAGGGACTAGCACCTACGAGCAGTACTTC
CSARGTSTYEQYF
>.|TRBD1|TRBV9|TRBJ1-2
TGTGCCAGCAGCGCCTGGGACAGGCGAGGCTACACCTTC
CASSAWDRRGYTF
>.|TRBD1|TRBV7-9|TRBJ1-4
TGTGCCAGCACTCGGGGGCGGACAGGGATTAGTGAAAAACTGTTTTTT
CASTRGRTGISEKLFF
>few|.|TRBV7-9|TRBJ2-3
TGTGCCAGCGAAATACTAGATGGAGTCCCAGATACGCAGTATTTT
CASEILDGVPDTQYF
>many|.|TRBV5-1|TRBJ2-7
TGCGCCAGCAGCTTGGATCCAGTTTCCTACGAGCAGTACTTC
CASSLDPVSYEQYF
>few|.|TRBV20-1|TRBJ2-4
TGCAGTGCTTCCAGTGCAGGGGGGAACATTCAGTACTTC
CSASSAGGNIQYF
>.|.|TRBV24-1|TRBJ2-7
TGTGCCACCGCGACAGCGTGGGCCGACGAGCAGTACTTC
CATATAWADEQYF
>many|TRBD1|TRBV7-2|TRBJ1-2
TGTGCCAGCAGCCAGAACAGGGGGCCGGGCTATGGCTACACCTTC
CASSQNRGPGYGYTF
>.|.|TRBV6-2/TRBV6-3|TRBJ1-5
TGTGCCAGCAGTTATAGGCAGGGGATGACTCGGGATCAGCCCCAGCATTTT
CASSYRQGMTRDQPQHF
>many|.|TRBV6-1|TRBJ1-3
TGTGCCAGCAGTGAAGGGCATCTCGGGACTGGAAACACCATATATTTT
CASSEGHLGTGNTIYF
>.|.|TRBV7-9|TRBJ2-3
TGTGCCAGCAGCTTCAGCCTTTCTGGAGATACGCAGTATTTT
CASSFSLSGDTQYF
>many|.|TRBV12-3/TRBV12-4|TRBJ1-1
TGTGCCAGCAGTTTAGCCTGGGCCAGCCGGATGAACACTGAAGCTTTCTTT
CASSLAWASRMNTEAFF
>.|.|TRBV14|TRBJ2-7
TGTGCCAGCAGCCAAGATCCATACGAGCAGTACTTC
CASSQDPYEQYF
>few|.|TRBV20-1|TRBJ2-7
TGCAGTGCTGGAGATTCAGGGGGGGCCGGATACGAGCAGTACTTC
CSAGDSGGAGYEQYF
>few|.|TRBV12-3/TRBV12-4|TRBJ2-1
TGTGCCAGCAGCCCTCGACGTCCGGGCGATGAGCAGTTCTTC
CASSPRRPGDEQFF
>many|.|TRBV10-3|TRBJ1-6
TGTGCCATCAGTGGTGGATCTGGTATTGGAAATTCACCCCTCCACTTT
CAISGGSGIGNSPLHF
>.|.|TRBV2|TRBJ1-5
TGTGCCAGCACCGGCAGGGGAGTCCAGCCCCAGCATTTT
CASTGRGVQPQHF
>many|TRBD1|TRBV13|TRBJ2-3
TGTGCCAGCAGCCCCTCGGACAGGGCTTTCCACGATACGCAGTATTTT
CASSPSDRAFHDTQYF
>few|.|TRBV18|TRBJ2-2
TGTGCCAGCTCTACGGACGGAGGGGAGCTGTTTTTT
CASSTDGGELFF
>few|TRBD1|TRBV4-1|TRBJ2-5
TGCGCCAGCAGCACGGGACAGGGGGCTTCGGAGACCCAGTACTTC
CASSTGQGASETQYF
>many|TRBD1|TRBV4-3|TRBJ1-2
TGCGCCAGCAGCCAAGGAGACAGGGAGGCCTATGGCTACACCTTC
CASSQGDREAYGYTF
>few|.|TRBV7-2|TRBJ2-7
TGTGCCAGCAGCACCCGGTGGCAGGACTACGAGCAGTACTTC
CASSTRWQDYEQYF